These T cell receptor beta chains were read from a single sample in a study of blood T cell repertoires in COVID-19. Here immunoSEQ multiplex PCR was the method, and the copy in TCRdb shows in-frame clones only, minus some. The sample yields roughly 400,000 clones, less than 95% seen once. Sequencing was performed on PBMCs or T cells enriched from blood (not recorded which). Receptors were obtained from a young man who had recovered from COVID-19. Both conserved end residues are part of each CDR3. D genes are given only for firm matches. Clone size is stated in some rows and not others, as once, few, many or a class when expanded.

CASSPRPEASSYNEQFF,TRBJ2-1,.,TRBV4-1,.
CASSIEQGRTGNTIYF,TRBJ1-3,.,TRBV19,.
CASSGTAFEAQYF,TRBJ2-5,.,TRBV18,TRBD1
CATSGNSGRAIETQYF,TRBJ2-5,.,TRBV15,TRBD2
CASSILQGAINSPLHF,TRBJ1-6,once,TRBV7-2,TRBD1
CASRGENTEAFF,TRBJ1-1,.,TRBV19,.
CAISESWVRSRGNTIYF,TRBJ1-3,.,TRBV10-3,.
CASSLDRGGNQPQHF,TRBJ1-5,.,TRBV11-2,.
CSVDGVAGYTF,TRBJ1-2,.,TRBV29-1,.
CATSRDRGTYEQFF,TRBJ2-1,.,TRBV15,.
CASSLDSFYYGYTF,TRBJ1-2,.,TRBV7-8,.
CASSRRQTGNTIYF,TRBJ1-3,.,TRBV6-5,.
CASSFGGARYEQYF,TRBJ2-7,.,TRBV11-2,TRBD2
CASSQYSFRVGAEAFF,TRBJ1-1,.,TRBV27,.
CASRQGQNNSPLHF,TRBJ1-6,.,TRBV7-2,TRBD1
CASSQRLAPTDTQYF,TRBJ2-3,.,TRBV3-1/TRBV3-2,TRBD2
CASSSDSQSAPLHF,TRBJ1-6,.,TRBV5-6,.
CASSQYDSRLYYGYTF,TRBJ1-2,.,TRBV16,.
CASSLRRINTDTQYF,TRBJ2-3,.,TRBV7-2,.
CASSILAGVLNEQFF,TRBJ2-1,.,TRBV6-5,TRBD2
CASSLDLGTGFHNSPLHF,TRBJ1-6,.,TRBV5-5,TRBD1
CAISPAMIKNYGYTF,TRBJ1-2,.,TRBV10-3,.
CASSPTGATNEKLFF,TRBJ1-4,.,TRBV9,TRBD1
CASSLRTGGPAGYGYTF,TRBJ1-2,.,TRBV5-1,TRBD1
CASSQDPRAGYNEQFF,TRBJ2-1,.,TRBV3-1/TRBV3-2,.
CASSRTANEAFF,TRBJ1-1,few,TRBV3-1/TRBV3-2,.